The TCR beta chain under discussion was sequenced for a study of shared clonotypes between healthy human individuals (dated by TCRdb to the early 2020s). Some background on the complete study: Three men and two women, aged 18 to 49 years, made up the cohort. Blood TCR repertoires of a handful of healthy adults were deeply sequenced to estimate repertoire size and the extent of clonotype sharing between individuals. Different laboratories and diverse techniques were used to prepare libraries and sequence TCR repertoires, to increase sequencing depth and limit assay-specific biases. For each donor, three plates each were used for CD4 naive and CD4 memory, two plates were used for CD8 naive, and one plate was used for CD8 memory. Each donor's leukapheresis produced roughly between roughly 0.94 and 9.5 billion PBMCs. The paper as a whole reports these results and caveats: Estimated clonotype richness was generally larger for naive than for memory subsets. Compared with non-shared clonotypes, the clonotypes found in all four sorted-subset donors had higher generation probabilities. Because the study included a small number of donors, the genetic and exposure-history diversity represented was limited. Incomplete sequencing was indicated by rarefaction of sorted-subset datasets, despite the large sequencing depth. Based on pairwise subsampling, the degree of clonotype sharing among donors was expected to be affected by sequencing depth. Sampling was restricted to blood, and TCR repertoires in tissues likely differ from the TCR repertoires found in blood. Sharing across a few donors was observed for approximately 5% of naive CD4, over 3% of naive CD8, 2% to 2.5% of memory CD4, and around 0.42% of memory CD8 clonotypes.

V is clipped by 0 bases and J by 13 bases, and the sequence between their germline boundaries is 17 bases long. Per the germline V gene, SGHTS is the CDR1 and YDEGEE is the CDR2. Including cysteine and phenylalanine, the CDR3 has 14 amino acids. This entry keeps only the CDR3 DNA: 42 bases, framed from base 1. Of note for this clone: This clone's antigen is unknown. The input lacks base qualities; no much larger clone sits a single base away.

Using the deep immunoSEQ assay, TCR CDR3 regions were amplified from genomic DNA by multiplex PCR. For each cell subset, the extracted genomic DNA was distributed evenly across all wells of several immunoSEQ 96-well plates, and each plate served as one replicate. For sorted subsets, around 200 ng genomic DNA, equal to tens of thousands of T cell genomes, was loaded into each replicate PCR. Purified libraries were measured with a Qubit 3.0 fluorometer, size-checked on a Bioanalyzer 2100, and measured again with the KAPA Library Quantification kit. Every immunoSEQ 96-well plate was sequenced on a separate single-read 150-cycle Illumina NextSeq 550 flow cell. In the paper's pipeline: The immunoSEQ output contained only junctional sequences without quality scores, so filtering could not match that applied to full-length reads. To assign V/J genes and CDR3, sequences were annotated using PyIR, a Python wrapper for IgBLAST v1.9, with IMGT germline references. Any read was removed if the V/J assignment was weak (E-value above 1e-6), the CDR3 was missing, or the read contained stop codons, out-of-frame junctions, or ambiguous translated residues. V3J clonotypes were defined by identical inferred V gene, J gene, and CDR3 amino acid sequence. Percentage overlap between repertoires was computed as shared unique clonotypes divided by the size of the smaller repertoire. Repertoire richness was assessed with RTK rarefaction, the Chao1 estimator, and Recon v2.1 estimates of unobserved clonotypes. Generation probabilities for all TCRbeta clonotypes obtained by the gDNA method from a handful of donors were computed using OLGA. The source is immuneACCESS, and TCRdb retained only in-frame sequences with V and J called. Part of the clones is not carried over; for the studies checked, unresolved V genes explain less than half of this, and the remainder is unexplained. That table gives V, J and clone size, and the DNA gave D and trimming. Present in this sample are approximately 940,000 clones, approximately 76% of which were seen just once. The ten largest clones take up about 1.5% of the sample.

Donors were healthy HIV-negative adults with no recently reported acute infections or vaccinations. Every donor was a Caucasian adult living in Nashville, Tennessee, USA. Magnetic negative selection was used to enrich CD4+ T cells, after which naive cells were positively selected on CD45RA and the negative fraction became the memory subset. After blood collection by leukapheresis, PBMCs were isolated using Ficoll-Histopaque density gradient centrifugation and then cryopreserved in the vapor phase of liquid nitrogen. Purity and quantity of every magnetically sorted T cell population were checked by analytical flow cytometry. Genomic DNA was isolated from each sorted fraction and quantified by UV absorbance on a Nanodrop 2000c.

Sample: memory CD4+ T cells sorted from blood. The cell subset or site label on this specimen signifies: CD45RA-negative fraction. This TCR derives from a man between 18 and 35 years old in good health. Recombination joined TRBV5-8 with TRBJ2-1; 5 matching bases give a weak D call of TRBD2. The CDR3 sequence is CASSLGLALHPQFF. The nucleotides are TGTGCCAGCAGCTTGGGCCTAGCCCTCCATCCCCAGTTCTTC. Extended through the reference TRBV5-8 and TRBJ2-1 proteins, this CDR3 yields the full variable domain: EAGVTQSPTHLIKTRGQQATLRCSPISGHTSVYWYQQALGLGLQFLLWYDEGEERNRGNFPPRFSGRQFPNYSSELNVNALELEDSALYLCASSLGLALHPQFFGPGTRLTVL.